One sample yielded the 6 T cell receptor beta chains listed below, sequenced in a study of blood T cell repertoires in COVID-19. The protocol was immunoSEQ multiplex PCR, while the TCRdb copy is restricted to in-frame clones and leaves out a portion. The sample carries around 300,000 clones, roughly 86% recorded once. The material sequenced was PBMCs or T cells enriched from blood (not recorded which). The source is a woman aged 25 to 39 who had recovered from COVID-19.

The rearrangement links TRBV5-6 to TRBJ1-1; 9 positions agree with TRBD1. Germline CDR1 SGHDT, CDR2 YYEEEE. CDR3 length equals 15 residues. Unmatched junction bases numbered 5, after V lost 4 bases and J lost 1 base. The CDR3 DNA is TGTGCCAGCAGCCACTCGGGACAGGGGAACACTGAAGCTTTCTTT. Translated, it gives CASSHSGQGNTEAFF. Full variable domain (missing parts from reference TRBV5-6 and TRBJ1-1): DAGVTQSPTHLIKTRGQQVTLRCSPKSGHDTVSWYQQALGQGPQFIFQYYEEEERQRGNFPDRFSGHQFPNYSSELNVNALLLGDSALYLCASSHSGQGNTEAFFGQGTRLTVV.

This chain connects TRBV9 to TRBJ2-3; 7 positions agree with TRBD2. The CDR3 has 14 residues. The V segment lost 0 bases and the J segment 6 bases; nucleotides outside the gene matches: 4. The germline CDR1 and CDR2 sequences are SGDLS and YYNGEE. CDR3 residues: CASSVDGSGDTQYF. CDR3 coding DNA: TGTGCCAGCAGCGTAGATGGTAGCGGGGATACGCAGTATTTT. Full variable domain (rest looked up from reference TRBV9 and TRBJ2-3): DSGVTQTPKHLITATGQRVTLRCSPRSGDLSVYWYQQSLDQGLQFLIQYYNGEERAKGNILERFSAQQFPDLHSELNLSSLELGDSALYFCASSVDGSGDTQYFGPGTRLTVL.

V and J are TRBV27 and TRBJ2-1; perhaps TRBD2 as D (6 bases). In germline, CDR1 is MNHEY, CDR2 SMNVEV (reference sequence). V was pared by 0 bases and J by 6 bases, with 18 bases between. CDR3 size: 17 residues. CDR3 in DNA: TGTGCCAGCAGTTTATCGATGGCGGGGCATGACCTCAATGAGCAGTTCTTC. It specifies CASSLSMAGHDLNEQFF.

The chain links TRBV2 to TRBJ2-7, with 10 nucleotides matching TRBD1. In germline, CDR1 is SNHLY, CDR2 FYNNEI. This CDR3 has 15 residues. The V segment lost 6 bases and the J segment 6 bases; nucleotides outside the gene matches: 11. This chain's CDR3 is CASRTPGQGSGEQYF. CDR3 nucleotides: TGTGCCAGCAGAACGCCGGGACAGGGGTCTGGCGAGCAGTACTTC.

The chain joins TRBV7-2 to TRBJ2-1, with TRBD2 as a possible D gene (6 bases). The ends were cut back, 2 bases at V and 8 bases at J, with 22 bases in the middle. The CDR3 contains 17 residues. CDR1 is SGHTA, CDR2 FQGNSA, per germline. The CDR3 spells CASSLQMGLPASDEQFF. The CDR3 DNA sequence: TGTGCCAGCAGCTTACAAATGGGACTCCCCGCCTCGGATGAGCAGTTCTTC. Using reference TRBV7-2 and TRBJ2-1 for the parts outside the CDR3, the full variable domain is GAGVSQSPSNKVTEKGKDVELRCDPISGHTALYWYRQSLGQGLEFLIYFQGNSAPDKSGLPSDRFSAERTGGSVSTLTIQRTQQEDSAVYLCASSLQMGLPASDEQFFGPGTRLTVL.

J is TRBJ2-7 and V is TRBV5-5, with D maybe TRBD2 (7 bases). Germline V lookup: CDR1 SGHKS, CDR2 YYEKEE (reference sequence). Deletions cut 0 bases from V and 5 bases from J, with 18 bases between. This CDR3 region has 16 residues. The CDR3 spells CASSLGAGALPNEQYF. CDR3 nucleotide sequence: TGTGCCAGCAGCTTGGGGGCGGGGGCCCTCCCCAACGAGCAGTACTTC.